A single sample gave rise to the 10 T cell receptor beta chains below, sequenced in a study of OX40 agonist ivuxolimab in advanced cancers. The table came from immunoSEQ multiplex PCR; TCRdb's copy has only in-frame clones and leaves some out. The data show about 73,000 clones, 75% to 90% seen once. Sequencing used CD4+ or CD8+ T cells sorted from blood, obtained in a trial of the OX40 agonist ivuxolimab. The source of these receptors is an adult with an advanced solid tumor such as melanoma, head and neck, liver or kidney cancer.

The chain combines TRBV30 with TRBJ1-3; no firm D call. The V gene's germline CDR1 is GTSNPN and CDR2 SVGIG (reference sequence). Trimming took 3 bases from V and 6 from J, leaving 9 bases between them. The CDR3 loop spans 12 amino acids. The CDR3 protein is CAWSPDENTIYF. CDR3 DNA: TGTGCCTGGAGCCCAGACGAAAACACCATATATTTT.

This rearrangement joins TRBV5-4 to TRBJ2-7; D is unclear. This CDR3 contains 13 residues. The germline gives CDR1 SGHNT, CDR2 YYREEE (reference sequence). Trimming took 2 bases from V and 0 from J, leaving 6 bases between them. The CDR3 DNA sequence: TGTGCCAGCAGCTTTGCAGTCTCCTACGAGCAGTACTTC. Amino acids: CASSFAVSYEQYF.

The chain links TRBV18 to TRBJ1-5; TRBD1 might be the D (6 bases). Germline V gene sequence: CDR1 KGHSH, CDR2 LQKENI. The CDR3 has 15 residues. V gave up 2 bases and J gave up 1 base, with 9 bases separating them. CDR3 residues: CASSPEGVSNQPQHF. CDR3 DNA: TGTGCCAGCTCACCAGAGGGGGTAAGCAATCAGCCCCAGCATTTT. Using reference TRBV18 and TRBJ1-5 for the parts outside the CDR3, the full variable domain is NAGVMQNPRHLVRRRGQEARLRCSPMKGHSHVYWYRQLPEEGLKFMVYLQKENIIDESGMPKERFSAEFPKEGPSILRIQQVVRGDSAAYFCASSPEGVSNQPQHFGDGTRLSIL.

V is TRBV7-9 and J is TRBJ2-7, with 10 nucleotides matching TRBD2. Germline V gene data show CDR1 as SEHNR and CDR2 as FQNEAQ (reference sequence). This CDR3 has 14 amino acids. V dropped 4 bases and J dropped 4; count of bases not matched to a gene: 4. The CDR3 is CASSSPSGSYEQYF. CDR3 bases: TGTGCCAGCAGCTCGCCTAGCGGGAGTTACGAGCAGTACTTC.

The gene calls are TRBV7-8 and TRBJ1-1; the match to TRBD1 covers 9 bases. Trimming took 1 base from V and 0 from J; bases not matched to a gene: 0. This CDR3 is built from 15 residues. CDR1 and CDR2 (germline): SGHVS, FQNEAQ. CDR3 residues: CASSLGQGVNTEAFF. The CDR3 DNA reads as TGTGCCAGCAGCTTAGGACAGGGGGTGAACACTGAAGCTTTCTTT. The full variable domain, rest sourced from reference TRBV7-8 and TRBJ1-1, is GAGVSQSPRYKVAKRGQDVALRCDPISGHVSLFWYQQALGQGPEFLTYFQNEAQLDKSGLPSDRFFAERPEGSVSTLKIQRTQQEDSAVYLCASSLGQGVNTEAFFGQGTRLTVV.

This chain connects TRBV29-1 to TRBJ2-7, with 9 bases lining up with TRBD1. CDR1 and CDR2 (germline): SQVTM, ANQGSEA. The CDR3 runs 13 residues. Trimming cost V 4 bases and J 3 bases; bases outside gene matches: 4. For the CDR3, the DNA is TGCAGCGTTGCGCCGACAGGGGGCTACGAGCAGTACTTC. Its translation is CSVAPTGGYEQYF.

This clone showed up just a few times. The chain is built from TRBV6-1 and TRBJ1-1; D is ambiguous. This CDR3 has 13 residues. CDR1 and CDR2 (germline): MNHNS, SASEGT. V was trimmed by 1 base and J by 1 base, leaving 4 bases between them. CDR3 amino acids: CASSEVPNTEAFF. The CDR3 nucleotides are TGTGCCAGCAGTGAAGTACCGAACACTGAAGCTTTCTTT.

The J gene is TRBJ2-1, the V gene TRBV2; 10 positions match TRBD2. This CDR3 contains 14 residues. Trimming removed 10 bases from V and 2 bases from J; junction bases left unmatched: 5. Germline values: CDR1 SNHLY, CDR2 FYNNEI. DNA for the CDR3: TGTGCCATCAAGGGGACTAGCGCCTACAATGAGCAGTTCTTC. Amino acids: CAIKGTSAYNEQFF.

This sequence joins TRBV7-9 and TRBJ1-2, with a weak D call TRBD1 (5 bases). CDR3 length: 14 amino acids. The ends were cut back, 0 bases at V and 6 bases at J, with 11 bases in the middle. Looked up from germline, CDR1 is SEHNR and CDR2 is FQNEAQ (reference sequence). CDR3 DNA: TGTGCCAGCAGCTTAGCTCGGGCAGGGCATGGCTACACCTTC. It encodes CASSLARAGHGYTF. The complete variable domain, with remaining parts taken from reference TRBV7-9 and TRBJ1-2, reads DTGVSQNPRHKITKRGQNVTFRCDPISEHNRLYWYRQTLGQGPEFLTYFQNEAQLEKSRLLSDRFSAERPKGSFSTLEIQRTEQGDSAMYLCASSLARAGHGYTFGSGTRLTVV.

The chain joins TRBV27 to TRBJ2-4; 9 bases map to TRBD2. The CDR3 extends over 16 amino acids. V trimming: 5 bases; J trimming: 0 bases; junction bases outside the gene matches: 5. Germline loops: CDR1 MNHEY, CDR2 SMNVEV (reference sequence). The CDR3, as DNA: TGTGCCAGCAGTATAAGCGGGAGGATAGCCAAAAACATTCAGTACTTC. It translates to CASSISGRIAKNIQYF.